The 5 T cell receptor beta chains in this list originate from one sample, sequenced in a study of OX40 agonist ivuxolimab in advanced cancers. Measured with immunoSEQ multiplex PCR; TCRdb has only the in-frame clones, and not every one. Of 60,000 or so clones listed, approximately 83% are singletons. The specimen was CD4+ or CD8+ T cells sorted from blood, collected in a trial of the OX40 agonist ivuxolimab. These receptors were obtained from an adult with an advanced solid tumor such as melanoma, head and neck, liver or kidney cancer.

Concerning this clone: The germline gene is not matched at one end of the junction; a read error may be the cause. This specimen includes other DNA sequences encoding the same CDR3. The J gene is TRBJ1-1, the V gene TRBV6-5; 10 positions match TRBD1. This CDR3 has 15 residues. Germline loops: CDR1 MNHEY, CDR2 SVGAGI. The CDR3 DNA reads TGTGCCAGCAGTTACGGGACAGGGGCGAACACTGAGGCTTTCTTT. It translates to CASSYGTGANTEAFF.

V and J are TRBV4-3 and TRBJ2-7, with a possible D match to TRBD1 (6 bases). This CDR3 region has 15 residues. V was pared by 1 base and J by 3 bases, with 13 bases between. CDR1 is LGHNA and CDR2 is YSLEER in the germline V gene. This chain's CDR3 is CASSQGRGRYYEQYF. In nucleotides, the CDR3 is TGCGCCAGCAGCCAAGGCAGGGGACGGTACTACGAGCAGTACTTC.

The genes are TRBV6-6 and TRBJ2-7; either TRBD1 or TRBD2 may supply D (5 bases each). Germline lookup yields CDR1 MNHNY and CDR2 SVGAGI (reference sequence). Trimming removed 9 bases from V and 6 bases from J, with 21 bases in between. CDR3 length: 14 amino acids. The CDR3 DNA reads as TGTGCCAGTATCGGGACGCAAGATGGAGTCGAGCAGTACTTC. Translating gives CASIGTQDGVEQYF.

This clone was observed once. DNA of the CDR3: TGTGCCAGTAGCGAGGGGGTTAGCAATCAGCCCCAGCATTTT. As protein: CASSEGVSNQPQHF. The rearrangement uses TRBV19 and TRBJ1-5; the D gene is possibly TRBD1 (6 bases). Germline V CDR1 and CDR2: LNHDA, SQIVND (reference sequence). This CDR3 region has 14 residues. Trimming shortened V by 6 bases and J by 0 bases, and 9 bases separated the two germline ends. The full variable domain, completed using reference TRBV19 and TRBJ1-5, is DGGITQSPKYLFRKEGQNVTLSCEQNLNHDAMYWYRQDPGQGLRLIYYSQIVNDFQKGDIAEGYSVSREKKESFPLTVTSAQKNPTAFYLCASSEGVSNQPQHFGDGTRLSIL.

The chain couples TRBV7-9 to TRBJ1-4; D is undetermined. The CDR3 covers 13 residues. Trimming took 3 bases from V and 8 from J, leaving 10 bases between them. CDR1 SEHNR and CDR2 FQNEAQ come from the germline V gene (reference sequence). The CDR3 DNA reads TGTGCCAGCAGCTTTAGTGGAGAGGAAAAACTGTTTTTT. It encodes CASSFSGEEKLFF.